This T cell receptor (beta chain) originates from a study of control samples from healthy donors and cancer patients. Using immunoSEQ multiplex PCR, the repertoire was profiled, and TCRdb retains in-frame clones only, with some absent. Here the sample spans 130,000 or so clones, over 75% being singletons. The CDR3 sequence is 14 residues long. V shed 7 bases and J shed 4 bases, with 12 bases lying between them. Germline V CDR1 and CDR2: SGHRS, YFSETQ. Sequencing was performed on blood. The rearrangement joins TRBV5-1 to TRBJ1-6; D uncertain. The receptor comes from a man aged 55 to 69 in good health. The CDR3: CASRAEGYNSPLHF. The CDR3 nucleotides are TGCGCCAGCCGTGCGGAGGGATATAATTCACCCCTCCACTTT.